These T cell receptor beta chains were read from a single sample in a study of cytomegalovirus exposure and HLA in healthy donors. Produced via immunoSEQ multiplex PCR; TCRdb's table is partial and in-frame only. The repertoire consists of fewer than 200,000 clones, with roughly 70% occurring once and the leading ten covering 3%. The sample consisted of PBMCs. Receptor source: a woman between 50 and 59 years old in good health and CMV-seropositive. CDR3s include the opening cysteine and the closing phenylalanine or tryptophan. A D gene is named only where the DNA matches it firmly. The size entry is marked missing in some rows and otherwise reads once, few, many or a size class.

J gene | V gene | clone size | CDR3 length | D gene | CDR3 protein | CDR3 DNA
TRBJ1-1 | TRBV14 | - | 13 | - | CASSQSRNTEAFF | TGTGCCAGCAGCCAATCGCGAAACACTGAAGCTTTCTTT
TRBJ2-5 | TRBV7-7 | - | 13 | TRBD1 | CASSRGQGETQYF | TGTGCCAGCAGCCGGGGACAGGGAGAGACCCAGTACTTC
TRBJ1-3 | TRBV30 | - | 15 | TRBD1 | CAWSTGTGSGNTIYF | TGTGCCTGGAGTACCGGGACAGGGTCTGGAAACACCATATATTTT
TRBJ1-1 | TRBV2 | - | 15 | - | CASSVGQPGAVKAFF | TGTGCCAGCAGTGTAGGACAGCCCGGCGCTGTAAAAGCTTTCTTT
TRBJ1-5 | TRBV15 | - | 15 | - | CATSSKGTANQPQHF | TGTGCCACCAGCAGTAAAGGGACTGCCAATCAGCCCCAGCATTTT
TRBJ1-1 | TRBV7-9 | - | 13 | - | CASSLQEGTEAFF | TGTGCCAGCAGCTTACAGGAGGGCACTGAAGCTTTCTTT
TRBJ1-1 | TRBV5-1 | - | 13 | - | CASSRTANTEAFF | TGCGCCAGCAGCCGGACAGCGAACACTGAAGCTTTCTTT
TRBJ1-1 | TRBV7-3 | - | 13 | - | CASREGANTEAFF | TGTGCCAGCAGGGAGGGCGCGAACACTGAAGCTTTCTTT
TRBJ1-2 | TRBV30 | - | 13 | - | CAWSREEGTGYTF | TGTGCCTGGTCCCGGGAGGAGGGGACCGGCTACACCTTC
TRBJ2-3 | TRBV6-6 | few | 15 | TRBD2 | CASSYQGLSTDTQYF | TGTGCCAGCAGTTACCAGGGACTATCCACAGATACGCAGTATTTT
TRBJ1-5 | TRBV19 | - | 14 | TRBD1 | CASSPGQGHQPQHF | TGTGCCAGTAGTCCCGGACAGGGGCATCAGCCCCAGCATTTT
TRBJ1-2 | TRBV5-1 | - | 13 | - | CASSLYRRYGYTF | TGCGCCAGCAGCTTGTACAGGAGATATGGCTACACCTTC
TRBJ2-5 | TRBV9 | few | 15 | TRBD1 | CASSPWGQDQETQYF | TGTGCCAGCAGCCCGTGGGGACAGGACCAAGAGACCCAGTACTTC
TRBJ2-5 | TRBV11-3 | once | 14 | - | CASSLDGPSQTQYF | TGTGCCAGCAGCTTAGATGGGCCCAGTCAGACCCAGTACTTC
TRBJ1-4 | TRBV29-1 | - | 19 | - | CSVEELNRDSNATNEKLFF | TGCAGCGTTGAAGAGCTGAACCGTGACAGCAACGCAACTAATGAAAAACTGTTTTTT
TRBJ2-5 | TRBV5-1 | - | 14 | TRBD1 | CASSSGQAYETQYF | TGCGCCAGCAGCTCCGGACAGGCGTATGAGACCCAGTACTTC
TRBJ1-1 | TRBV29-1 | once | 14 | TRBD1 | CSVDRRGRGTEAFF | TGCAGCGTCGATCGCAGGGGGCGAGGGACTGAAGCTTTCTTT
TRBJ2-2 | TRBV7-8 | - | 16 | TRBD2 | CASSARLAGNTGELFF | TGTGCCAGCAGCGCCCGACTAGCGGGGAACACCGGGGAGCTGTTTTTT
TRBJ1-2 | TRBV29-1 | once | 14 | TRBD1 | CSVRPGQASYGYTF | TGCAGCGTTCGACCGGGACAGGCTAGCTATGGCTACACCTTC
TRBJ1-2 | TRBV7-8 | - | 14 | TRBD1 | CASSLDTTGYGYTF | TGTGCCAGCAGCTTAGATACGACAGGGTATGGCTACACCTTC
TRBJ1-1 | TRBV27 | - | 15 | TRBD1 | CASSLEGQGRTEAFF | TGTGCCAGCAGTTTAGAAGGACAGGGGAGAACTGAAGCTTTCTTT
TRBJ1-1 | TRBV19 | - | 15 | TRBD1 | CASSIDREWDTEAFF | TGTGCCAGTAGTATCGACAGGGAATGGGACACTGAAGCTTTCTTT
TRBJ1-1 | TRBV12-5 | once | 16 | - | CASGLKRDNLGNEAFF | TGTGCTAGTGGTTTGAAGAGGGACAACCTAGGGAATGAAGCTTTCTTT
TRBJ2-2 | TRBV5-6 | once | 16 | - | CASSRDNQPSKGELFF | TGTGCCAGCAGCCGGGACAACCAACCCTCAAAGGGGGAGCTGTTTTTT
TRBJ2-1 | TRBV4-1 | - | 16 | - | CASSQVTGPQGNEQFF | TGCGCCAGCAGCCAAGTGACCGGTCCACAGGGTAATGAGCAGTTCTTC
TRBJ1-5 | TRBV11-2 | - | 13 | - | CASSFGGNQPQHF | TGTGCCAGCAGCTTCGGGGGCAATCAGCCCCAGCATTTT
TRBJ1-2 | TRBV2 | once | 14 | TRBD1 | CASRGQGAKDGYTF | TGTGCCAGCAGGGGACAGGGGGCCAAGGATGGCTACACCTTC
TRBJ2-1 | TRBV7-6 | - | 14 | - | CASSLISAGNEQFF | TGTGCCAGCAGCTTAATCAGTGCGGGGAATGAGCAGTTCTTC
TRBJ1-1 | TRBV29-1 | - | 13 | TRBD1 | CSVDQGGNTEAFF | TGCAGCGTTGATCAGGGGGGGAACACTGAAGCTTTCTTT
TRBJ2-7 | TRBV4-1 | few | 16 | - | CASSLPGIAGTLEQYF | TGCGCCAGCAGCCTCCCAGGGATAGCTGGGACTTTAGAGCAGTACTTC
TRBJ2-4 | TRBV27 | - | 13 | - | CASSSTGWDIQYF | TGTGCCAGCAGTTCTACAGGGTGGGACATTCAGTACTTC